One sample yielded the 30 T cell receptor beta chains listed below, sequenced in a study of cytomegalovirus exposure and HLA in healthy donors. The PCR had 60 Vbeta and 13 Jbeta primers. The repertoire was sequenced with immunoSEQ multiplex PCR; TCRdb's copy has only in-frame clones and lacks some. The data contain 150,000 to 200,000 clones, 75% to 80% of them singletons. Sequencing input: PBMCs. The receptors originated from a woman aged 25 to 45 in good health and CMV-seropositive.

V and J are TRBV4-1 and TRBJ1-4, with D unclear. This CDR3 is 15 amino acids long. Germline CDR1 MGHRA, CDR2 YSYEKL. Trimming removed 1 base at V and 0 bases at J, with 6 bases between. CDR3 region: CASSQGQTTNEKLFF. CDR3 bases: TGCGCCAGCAGCCAAGGGCAGACAACTAATGAAAAACTGTTTTTT.

This clone turned up a few times. This chain joins TRBV9 and TRBJ2-7; no reliable D call. There are 12 residues in the CDR3. The V end lost 4 bases, the J end lost 6 bases, and 11 bases lay between the germline ends. Germline V lookup: CDR1 SGDLS, CDR2 YYNGEE. CDR3 protein: CASSPTRGEQYF. The CDR3 nucleotides are TGTGCCAGCAGCCCGACCAGAGGCGAGCAGTACTTC.

This clone has only a few counts. The chain recombines TRBV19 with TRBJ1-1, with 9 bases matching TRBD1. J was trimmed by 7 bases and V by 9 bases; bases with no gene match: 15. The V gene's germline CDR1 is LNHDA and CDR2 SQIVND (reference sequence). This CDR3 region has 15 residues. The CDR3 DNA reads as TGTGCCAGCGAGAAACCGGGACAGGGCCGTTTTGAAGCTTTCTTT. It translates to CASEKPGQGRFEAFF.

Here the CDR3 DNA reads TGCGCCAGCAGCCAAGATCCTAGCGGGAGTTGGGATACGCAGTATTTT. As protein: CASSQDPSGSWDTQYF. The rearrangement joins TRBV4-1 to TRBJ2-3, with 10 bases matching TRBD2. J was trimmed by 6 bases and V by 0 bases; bases with no gene match: 6. The CDR3 has 16 residues. Per germline, CDR1 MGHRA and CDR2 YSYEKL.

J is TRBJ2-5 and V is TRBV5-1; tentative D call: TRBD2 (6 bases). Trimming cost V 3 bases and J 5 bases, with 17 bases left between them. The CDR3 runs 15 residues. The V gene's germline CDR1 is SGHRS and CDR2 YFSETQ. In DNA, the CDR3 is TGCGCCAGCAGCTCCGAACTAGGTGGGGGGGAGACCCAGTACTTC. Translating it yields CASSSELGGGETQYF. The variable domain in full, completed from reference TRBV5-1 and TRBJ2-5, reads KAGVTQTPRYLIKTRGQQVTLSCSPISGHRSVSWYQQTPGQGLQFLFEYFSETQRNKGNFPGRFSGRQFSNSRSEMNVSTLELGDSALYLCASSSELGGGETQYFGPGTRLLVL.

The chain combines TRBV2 with TRBJ2-1; the D gene is possibly TRBD1 (6 bases). The length of the CDR3 is 19 residues. Germline CDR1 SNHLY, CDR2 FYNNEI. V was clipped by 2 bases and J by 6 bases, with 26 bases between them. The DNA of the CDR3 is TGTGCCAGCAGTGAACCCTACAGGGTGAGCGCAATGAGTGGCAATGAGCAGTTCTTC. This gives the protein CASSEPYRVSAMSGNEQFF.

The chain has TRBV5-4 and TRBJ1-2; D is unresolved. The length of the CDR3 is 15 residues. CDR1 and CDR2 (germline): SGHNT, YYREEE (reference sequence). V lost 3 bases and J lost 5, with 17 bases in between. As DNA, the CDR3 is TGTGCCAGCAGCTCCGCACTGGACTTAGGATATGGCTACACCTTC. It encodes CASSSALDLGYGYTF. Looking up the rest from reference TRBV5-4 and TRBJ1-2 gives the full variable domain: ETGVTQSPTHLIKTRGQQVTLRCSSQSGHNTVSWYQQALGQGPQFIFQYYREEENGRGNFPPRFSGLQFPNYSSELNVNALELDDSALYLCASSSALDLGYGYTFGSGTRLTVV.

This rearrangement joins TRBV2 to TRBJ1-5; D gene ambiguous. This CDR3 spans 13 amino acids. Germline V lookup: CDR1 SNHLY, CDR2 FYNNEI. Trimming removed 7 bases from V and 1 base from J, with 8 bases in between. This CDR3 reads CASTTGSNQPQHF. DNA for the CDR3: TGTGCCAGCACAACCGGGAGCAATCAGCCCCAGCATTTT.

For this clone: Sequence at one end of the junction differs from germline and may be a read error. J is TRBJ1-1 and V is TRBV7-9, with D hard to call. Germline assignment: CDR1 SEHNR and CDR2 FQNEAQ (reference sequence). This CDR3 comprises 14 residues. The CDR3 loop reads CASSLESRNTESFF. In DNA form, the CDR3 reads TGTGCCAGCAGCTTAGAGTCCAGGAACACTGAATCTTTCTTT.

This chain connects TRBV19 to TRBJ1-3; D uncertain. V lost 6 bases and J lost 5, with 11 bases in between. CDR1 and CDR2 (germline): LNHDA, SQIVND (reference sequence). CDR3 size: 13 residues. The CDR3 region is CASSTVERNTIYF. The CDR3 DNA reads TGTGCCAGTAGCACAGTAGAAAGAAACACCATATATTTT.

The chain joins TRBV18 to TRBJ1-1, with TRBD1 matching over 8 bases. The germline CDR1 and CDR2 sequences are KGHSH and LQKENI. This CDR3 contains 13 residues. V shed 5 bases and J 6 bases; nucleotides not matched to a gene: 5. The CDR3 DNA reads TGTGCCAGCTCAACGTCACAGGGGGCTGAAGCTTTCTTT. This translates into CASSTSQGAEAFF.

The chain uses TRBV9 and TRBJ2-3; no clear D gene. V was pared by 0 bases and J by 0 bases, with 5 bases between. Germline V gives CDR1 SGDLS, CDR2 YYNGEE. This CDR3 is built from 14 residues. The CDR3 loop reads CASSVASSTDTQYF. DNA of the CDR3: TGTGCCAGCAGCGTAGCGTCTAGCACAGATACGCAGTATTTT.

This sequence joins TRBV15 and TRBJ2-2; weak D call: TRBD1 (7 bases). CDR3 length equals 15 residues. Trimming stripped 3 bases from V and 4 bases from J, with 12 bases between. In germline, CDR1 is LNHNV, CDR2 YYDKDF (reference sequence). This chain's CDR3 is CATSRAGGITGELFF. CDR3 nucleotide sequence: TGTGCCACCAGCAGGGCAGGGGGGATCACCGGGGAGCTGTTTTTT.

This chain uses TRBV6-5 with TRBJ1-2, with TRBD1 as a possible D gene (6 bases). The CDR3 is 14 residues long. Germline CDR1 and CDR2: MNHEY and SVGAGI. Trimming pared 2 bases from V and 4 bases from J, leaving 11 bases between. The CDR3 loop is CASSYLGQFYGYTF. The CDR3 nucleotides are TGTGCCAGCAGTTACCTAGGACAGTTCTATGGCTACACCTTC.

The chain has TRBV6-6 and TRBJ1-5; TRBD1 matches at 7 bases. The ends lost 4 bases at V and 7 bases at J; junction bases unmatched: 4. The germline gives CDR1 MNHNY, CDR2 SVGAGI (reference sequence). This CDR3 has 13 amino acids. CDR3 residues: CASSLDRPQPQHF. CDR3 bases: TGTGCCAGCAGTTTGGACAGGCCCCAGCCCCAGCATTTT.

The chain is built from TRBV5-4 and TRBJ2-7, with D tentatively TRBD2 (6 bases). In germline, CDR1 is SGHNT, CDR2 YYREEE (reference sequence). V lost 5 bases to trimming and J lost 6 bases, with 15 bases between them. CDR3 size: 13 residues. The CDR3 is CASRKWLGGEQYF. CDR3 DNA: TGTGCCAGCAGGAAGTGGTTGGGGGGCGAGCAGTACTTC.

V usage is TRBV13 and J usage is TRBJ2-3, with TRBD2 matching 7 bases. V lost 3 bases, J lost 2 bases, and 14 bases stayed unmatched. Germline V gene data show CDR1 as PRHDT and CDR2 as FYEKMQ (reference sequence). The CDR3 contains 18 residues. The CDR3 reads CASSLTSREPTDTDTQYF. In DNA form, the CDR3 reads TGTGCCAGCAGCTTGACTAGCCGAGAACCGACGGACACAGATACGCAGTATTTT.

The chain couples TRBV7-9 to TRBJ2-5, with 8 bases matching TRBD2. Germline-derived CDR1 and CDR2 are SEHNR and FQNEAQ (reference sequence). The V segment lost 6 bases and the J segment 5 bases; nucleotides outside the gene matches: 8. CDR3 size: 14 residues. CDR3 amino acids: CASSPRGGRETQYF. CDR3 DNA sequence: TGTGCCAGCAGTCCACGGGGGGGCCGGGAGACCCAGTACTTC.

The chain carries TRBV5-1 and TRBJ1-1; no definite D call. Germline CDR1 SGHRS, CDR2 YFSETQ. The V and J ends lost 4 bases and 7 bases respectively, with 17 bases between them. CDR3 size: 14 residues. The CDR3 protein is CASSLGGSGDEAFF. The CDR3, as DNA: TGCGCCAGCAGCCTGGGAGGTTCCGGGGATGAAGCTTTCTTT.

The CDR3: CASSIRVSNQPQHF. The CDR3 bases are TGTGCCAGCAGCATCAGGGTGAGCAATCAGCCCCAGCATTTT. The rearrangement uses TRBV7-8 and TRBJ1-5; possibly TRBD1 for D (5 bases). The CDR3 has 14 residues. Germline V CDR1 and CDR2: SGHVS, FQNEAQ. Trimming pared 5 bases from V and 1 base from J, leaving 9 bases between.

This rearrangement joins TRBV13 to TRBJ2-5; TRBD2 aligns across 8 bases. Trimming cost V 7 bases and J 4 bases; bases outside gene matches: 11. The CDR3 runs 15 residues. Germline CDR1 PRHDT, CDR2 FYEKMQ (reference sequence). The CDR3 nucleotides read TGTGCCAGCATTGCAAGCGGGAGACTACGAGAGACCCAGTACTTC. Its translation is CASIASGRLRETQYF.

This chain uses TRBV29-1 with TRBJ2-6, with D uncertain. CDR3 length: 16 amino acids. Germline V gene data show CDR1 as SQVTM and CDR2 as ANQGSEA. Trimming cost V 5 bases and J 0 bases, with 14 bases left between them. CDR3 residues: CSVPGSGFSGANVLTF. The CDR3, as DNA: TGCAGCGTTCCAGGCTCCGGATTCTCTGGGGCCAACGTCCTGACTTTC.

The chain joins TRBV25-1 to TRBJ1-1; TRBD1 might be the D (5 bases). Germline CDR1 MGHDK, CDR2 SYGVNS. V gave up 2 bases and J gave up 4 bases, with 14 bases separating them. The CDR3 is made up of 15 amino acids. CDR3 coding DNA: TGTGCCAGCAGTGAAAGAAATAAGGGGCTCACTGAAGCTTTCTTT. Translation gives CASSERNKGLTEAFF.

The chain employs TRBV9 and TRBJ2-1; 8 bases are shared with TRBD1. This CDR3 region has 15 residues. Trimming cost V 2 bases and J 8 bases; bases outside gene matches: 9. CDR1 and CDR2 from the germline V gene are SGDLS and YYNGEE. The CDR3 here is CASSVGQGNVYEQFF. The CDR3, as DNA: TGTGCCAGCAGCGTCGGACAGGGTAATGTCTATGAGCAGTTCTTC.

The chain has TRBV6-5 and TRBJ1-2; no firm D call. The V end lost 5 bases, the J end lost 3 bases, and 10 bases lay between the germline ends. This CDR3 comprises 13 residues. Germline-derived CDR1 and CDR2 are MNHEY and SVGAGI. This chain's CDR3 is CASSVDGDYGYTF. CDR3 DNA: TGTGCCAGCAGTGTGGATGGAGACTATGGCTACACCTTC.

The genes are TRBV6-6 and TRBJ2-3, with 7 nucleotides matching TRBD2. CDR1 and CDR2 from the germline V gene are MNHNY and SVGAGI (reference sequence). With 7 bases clipped from V and 3 bases from J, the junction kept 10 bases outside the gene matches. The CDR3 sequence is 15 residues long. The CDR3 is CASTKLAPNTDTQYF. DNA for the CDR3: TGTGCCAGCACCAAACTAGCGCCTAATACAGATACGCAGTATTTT.

The V call is TRBV7-2, the J call TRBJ2-3; 7 bases agree with TRBD2. This CDR3 is 15 amino acids long. Trimming at V came to 1 base and at J to 2 bases, leaving 3 bases not matched to a gene. Germline values: CDR1 SGHTA, CDR2 FQGNSA. DNA of the CDR3: TGTGCCAGCAGCTTAGGCGGGAGAATCACAGATACGCAGTATTTT. This gives the protein CASSLGGRITDTQYF.

The genes are TRBV5-1 and TRBJ2-1, with D maybe TRBD2 (5 bases). The CDR3 extends over 15 amino acids. The ends were cut back, 0 bases at V and 4 bases at J, with 11 bases in the middle. Germline CDR1 SGHRS, CDR2 YFSETQ. The CDR3 DNA follows: TGCGCCAGCAGCTTGGTGGGAGAGCGGTACAATGAGCAGTTCTTC. Its protein product is CASSLVGERYNEQFF. Combining the CDR3 with reference TRBV5-1 and TRBJ2-1 gives the whole variable domain KAGVTQTPRYLIKTRGQQVTLSCSPISGHRSVSWYQQTPGQGLQFLFEYFSETQRNKGNFPGRFSGRQFSNSRSEMNVSTLELGDSALYLCASSLVGERYNEQFFGPGTRLTVL.

V usage is TRBV5-1 and J usage is TRBJ2-7; the match to TRBD1 covers 8 bases. The germline gives CDR1 SGHRS, CDR2 YFSETQ. Trimming removed 0 bases from V and 6 bases from J; junction bases left unmatched: 5. This CDR3 contains 14 residues. In DNA, the CDR3 is TGCGCCAGCAGCTTGGCGGACAGGGATCGCGAGCAGTACTTC. Translated, it gives CASSLADRDREQYF. Drawing the rest from reference TRBV5-1 and TRBJ2-7, the complete variable domain is KAGVTQTPRYLIKTRGQQVTLSCSPISGHRSVSWYQQTPGQGLQFLFEYFSETQRNKGNFPGRFSGRQFSNSRSEMNVSTLELGDSALYLCASSLADRDREQYFGPGTRLTVT.

The chain employs TRBV6-6 and TRBJ2-7, with D possibly being TRBD1 (7 bases). The V and J ends lost 6 bases and 5 bases respectively, with 17 bases between them. Per the germline V gene, CDR1 is MNHNY and CDR2 is SVGAGI (reference sequence). This CDR3 region has 14 residues. CDR3 DNA: TGTGCCAGCAGGGGACAGTGGGGGGACAACGAGCAGTACTTC. Translation gives CASRGQWGDNEQYF.